The 2 T cell receptor beta chains below were found in one sample sequenced in a study of cytomegalovirus exposure and HLA in healthy donors. Primers: 60 Vbeta forward and 13 Jbeta reverse. Some clones are missing from TCRdb's copy, which holds only in-frame ones; the method was immunoSEQ multiplex PCR. This sample has around 160,000 clones; roughly 80% occur once, and the top ten carry around 4.6%. The sample comprised PBMCs. The origin of the receptors is a male donor in good health and CMV-seronegative.

The chain links TRBV19 to TRBJ2-7; D remains ambiguous. This CDR3 has 13 residues. Germline values: CDR1 LNHDA, CDR2 SQIVND (reference sequence). Trimming pared 4 bases from V and 3 bases from J, leaving 10 bases between. The CDR3 sequence: CASSTPENYEQYF. Written as DNA, the CDR3 is TGTGCCAGTAGTACCCCTGAGAACTACGAGCAGTACTTC.

The CDR3 DNA reads TGTGCCAGTAGTACGACTGTGAATAGCAATCAGCCCCAGCATTTT. Translation gives CASSTTVNSNQPQHF. V is TRBV19 and J is TRBJ1-5; D remains unclear. V lost 4 bases to trimming and J lost 0 bases, with 10 bases between them. This CDR3 has 15 residues. Germline CDR1 LNHDA, CDR2 SQIVND (reference sequence).